This is a list of T cell receptor beta chains from one sample in a study of molecular identifiers for immune sequencing clone quantification. Each CDR3 protein is one row after TCRdb ran MiXCR on the PCR reads. The data contain over 550,000 distinct CDR3 sequences, about 25% of them seen just once; the ten biggest clones take up 0.78%. The sequencing sample was made of naive CD8+ T cells from blood, with Jurkat cell RNA spiked in. These TCRs come from a human donor in good health. Some libraries in this study had Jurkat cell RNA spiked in. Both conserved end residues are part of each CDR3. A D gene is named only where the DNA matches it firmly.

>TRBD2|TRBV4-3
CASSQDWTSVTYEQYF
>.|TRBV29-1
CSVEDRDVYEQYF
>TRBD1|TRBV27
CASSLSTAGGRTTEAFF
>.|TRBV30
CARRDGSTDTQYF
>TRBD1|TRBV5-1
CASSPGQESSAANVLTF
>TRBD2|TRBV7-8
CASSDKTSGGARHEQFF
>.|TRBV12-5
CATDKEGGPHYEQYF
>.|TRBV7-8
CASSVGTEALF
>.|TRBV10-3
CAIRPSRRADYEQYF
>TRBD1|TRBV20-1
CSAGDAGQGTRDEQFF
>.|TRBV27
CASLNRASGEQYF
>TRBD1|TRBV3-1
CDSSQGQALYEQYF
>.|TRBV7-2
CASSYREAPHEQYF
>TRBD2|TRBV19
CASSPGGGRSTGELFF
>TRBD2|TRBV27
CASSVLAGTYNEQFF
>TRBD1|TRBV10-2
CASSSSDRGLPEALHF
>.|TRBV5-5
CATRTGELYGYTF
>.|TRBV6-5
CASSYSGGAYEAFF
>.|TRBV7-9
CASSPLTGKNTGAFF
>.|TRBV6-5
CASSYSSRVNMYEQYF
>.|TRBV3-1
CASSQGRGFGEPFF
>.|TRBV4-3
CASSQDVGGEAFF
>TRBD1|TRBV7-3
CACSFAGGNSPLHF
>.|TRBV12-3/TRBV12-4
CASSLSGQHPNTEAFF
>.|TRBV3-1
CASSQESRAKDTQYF
>TRBD2|TRBV7-2
CASSSRLAGGRESTDTQYF
>.|TRBV4-1
CASSQEWGGDEKLFF
>.|TRBV27
CASRLLGNTEAFF
>TRBD2|TRBV27
CASRPGLAGAMLFF
>TRBD1|TRBV6-2/TRBV6-3
CASSRWDRDFNEQFF
>.|TRBV11-2
CASFGGREVGDTQYF
>.|TRBV12-3/TRBV12-4
CASSYAFLTTDTQYF
>TRBD2|TRBV7-9
CASSPILAGGPSNEQFF
>TRBD1|TRBV4-2
CASSQVQGDGNQPQHF
>.|TRBV11-2
CASSRRTAPTGEQFF
>.|TRBV15
CATRSTVSVGDQYF
>.|TRBV9
CASSGGGGGNEKLFF
>.|TRBV12-3/TRBV12-4
CASTGDHSDTQYF
>TRBD2|TRBV6-4
CASSRIFGGEATDTQYF
>TRBD2|TRBV4-1
CASSQLGTSGGAYNEQFF
>TRBD2|TRBV7-9
CASSRRTSDPEGETQYF
>.|TRBV6-5
CASGLWGGGHEQYF
>.|TRBV27
CASSLAVGPTDTQYF
>.|TRBV27
CASSLVSGNQPQHF
>.|TRBV27
CASSLYGPTYEQYF
>TRBD1|TRBV7-9
CASSPGQGMDEQYF
>.|TRBV13
CASSLLGPLSTDTQYF
>.|TRBV6-2/TRBV6-3
CASSSLVSGEETQYF
>TRBD2|TRBV7-3
CASSLTPAGVGDTQYF
>TRBD2|TRBV20-1
CSARDEERGPSYEQYF
>.|TRBV4-3
CASSQDMGLEAFF
>.|TRBV20-1
CSALPDRNQETQYF
>.|TRBV7-6
CASSPHMYQETQYF
>TRBD2|TRBV7-2
CASSLGLAGENEQFF
>.|TRBV6-6
CASSYSQGGEPQYF
>TRBD1|TRBV19
CASSTGTGVQPQHF
>.|TRBV30
CAWSQARPATPYF
>.|TRBV24-1
CATSDFARYRRGGTGELFF
>TRBD2|TRBV27
CASSLLGTSGPDTQYF
>TRBD2|TRBV7-2
CAGRPELGGRVRYF